The 4 T cell receptor beta chains below come from one sample, sequenced in a study of T cell repertoires in cytomegalovirus infection. TCRdb reprocessed the reads with MiXCR, giving one entry per CDR3 protein. The sample lists around 450,000 distinct CDR3 sequences, approximately 10% occurring once. Sequenced material: PBMCs. Receptor source: a human donor in good health (CMV status not recorded). Some clones in this sample may be carry-over from other donors' samples.

Many counts were recorded for this clonotype. The rearrangement joins TRBV7-2 to TRBJ1-3, with a weak D call TRBD1 (6 bases). Between the trimmed V and J ends, which lost 5 bases and 0 bases, there was a span of 11 bases. CDR1 and CDR2 from the germline V gene are SGHTA and FQGNSA. The CDR3 loop spans 15 amino acids. CDR3 coding DNA: TGTGCCAGCAGCCCGGGACAAGTCTCTGGAAACACCATATATTTT. It codes for CASSPGQVSGNTIYF.

About this clonotype itself: The conserved closing phenylalanine or tryptophan is absent in this CDR3, likely reflecting a read error. The V and J genes are TRBV29-1 and TRBJ2-5, with TRBD1 identical over 10 bases. The germline V gene has CDR1 SQVTM and CDR2 ANQGSEA. V shed 6 bases, J shed 4 bases, and the junction held 5 bases outside the gene matches. The CDR3 is 13 residues long. The CDR3 reads CSVDRGLGETQYL. DNA of the CDR3: TGCAGCGTCGACAGGGGGCTGGGAGAGACCCAGTACCTC.

The chain couples TRBV6-5 to TRBJ1-4; D perhaps matches TRBD1 (6 bases). The CDR3 runs 14 residues. CDR1 is MNHEY, CDR2 SVGAGI, per germline. Trimming stripped 10 bases from V and 8 bases from J, with 20 bases between. For the CDR3, the DNA is TGTGCCACCAAAGGGCCTTCCCAGGGGGAAAAACTGTTTTTT. The encoded protein is CATKGPSQGEKLFF.

This clonotype has at least ten counts. The chain carries TRBV19 and TRBJ1-1; TRBD1 agrees at 8 bases. The CDR3 extends over 17 amino acids. CDR1 LNHDA and CDR2 SQIVND come from the germline V gene (reference sequence). Trimming took 2 bases from V and 1 from J; bases not matched to a gene: 9. CDR3 sequence (DNA): TGTGCCAGTAGTATATTGACAGGGGCTATGGCGAACACTGAAGCTTTCTTT. This gives the protein CASSILTGAMANTEAFF.